The 4 T cell receptor beta chains given below trace back to one sample, sequenced in a study of metastatic and nonmetastatic thyroid tumors. TCRdb recomputed clones from the PCR reads via MiXCR. Here the sample spans about 40,000 clones, over 10% being singletons. No treatment had been given to any patient before thyroid surgery. The sample taken for sequencing was blood. These receptor sequences come from a female donor with papillary thyroid cancer or a benign thyroid nodule (not recorded which). Some clones in this sample may be carry-over from other donors' samples.

This clone was counted many times. The rearrangement joins TRBV4-1 to TRBJ2-5; no clear D gene. The CDR3 spans 13 residues. V gave up 1 base and J gave up 5 bases, with 8 bases separating them. The germline gives CDR1 MGHRA, CDR2 YSYEKL. CDR3 nucleotides: TGCGCCAGCAGCCAAGCACTGCCCGAGACCCAGTACTTC. Translation: CASSQALPETQYF.

This clone was recorded many times. This sequence joins TRBV24-1 and TRBJ1-2, with a tentative D call TRBD1 (5 bases). V was clipped by 4 bases and J by 4 bases, with 6 bases between them. The CDR3 loop spans 12 amino acids. Germline V gene data show CDR1 as KGHDR and CDR2 as SFDVKD. This CDR3 reads CATSEGTYGYTF. CDR3 sequence (DNA): TGTGCCACCAGTGAAGGGACCTATGGCTACACCTTC.

This clone was recorded at least ten times. The genes are TRBV6-4 and TRBJ2-7; 10 nucleotides match TRBD2. The ends lost 2 bases at V and 5 bases at J; junction bases unmatched: 9. Germline lookup yields CDR1 MRHNA and CDR2 SNTAGT. There are 16 residues in the CDR3. The CDR3 nucleotides read TGTGCCAGCAGTGACCGAGCAGCTAGCGGGAGCCACGAGCAGTACTTC. The encoded protein is CASSDRAASGSHEQYF.

Note on this clone: An end of the junction does not agree with germline; a read error may underlie this. The chain has TRBV6-2 or TRBV6-3 and TRBJ2-7; possible D gene TRBD2, 6 bases. Germline loops: CDR1 MNHEY, CDR2 SVGEGT. This CDR3 spans 15 amino acids. The DNA of the CDR3 is TGTGCCAGCAGTTTCTCGACTAGAGTAAAATACGAGCATTACTTC. Residues: CASSFSTRVKYEHYF.